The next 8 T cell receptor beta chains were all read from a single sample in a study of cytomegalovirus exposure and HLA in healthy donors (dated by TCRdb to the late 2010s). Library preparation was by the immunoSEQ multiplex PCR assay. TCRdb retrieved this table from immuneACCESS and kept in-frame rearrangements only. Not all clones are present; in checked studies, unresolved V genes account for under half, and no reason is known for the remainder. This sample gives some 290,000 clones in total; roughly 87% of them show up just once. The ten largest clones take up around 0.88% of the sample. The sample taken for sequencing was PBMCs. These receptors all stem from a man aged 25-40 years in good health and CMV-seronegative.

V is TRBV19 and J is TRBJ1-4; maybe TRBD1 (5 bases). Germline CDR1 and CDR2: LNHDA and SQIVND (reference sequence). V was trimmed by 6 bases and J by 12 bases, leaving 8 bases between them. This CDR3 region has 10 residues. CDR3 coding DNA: TGTGCCAGTAGGGGGGGAGAACTGTTTTTT. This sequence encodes CASRGGELFF.

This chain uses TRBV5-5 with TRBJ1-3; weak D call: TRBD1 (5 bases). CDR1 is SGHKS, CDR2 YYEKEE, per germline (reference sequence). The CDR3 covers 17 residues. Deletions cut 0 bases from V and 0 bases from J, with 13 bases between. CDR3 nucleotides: TGTGCCAGCAGCTTGGTACAGGCTCCGTACTCTGGAAACACCATATATTTT. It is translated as CASSLVQAPYSGNTIYF.

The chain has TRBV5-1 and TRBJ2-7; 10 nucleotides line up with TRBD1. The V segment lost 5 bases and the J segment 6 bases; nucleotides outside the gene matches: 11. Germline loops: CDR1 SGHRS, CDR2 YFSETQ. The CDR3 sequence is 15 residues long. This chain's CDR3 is CASRSDRGFSSEQYF. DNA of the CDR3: TGCGCCAGCAGATCGGACAGGGGGTTTAGTTCCGAGCAGTACTTC.

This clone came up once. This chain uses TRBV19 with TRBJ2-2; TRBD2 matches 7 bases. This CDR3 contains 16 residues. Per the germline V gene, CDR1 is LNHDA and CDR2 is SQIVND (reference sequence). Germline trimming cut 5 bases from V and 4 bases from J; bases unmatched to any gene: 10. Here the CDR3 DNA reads TGTGCCAGTAGTCCCTTCGGGGGGTCTGGCACCGGGGAGCTGTTTTTT. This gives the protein CASSPFGGSGTGELFF.

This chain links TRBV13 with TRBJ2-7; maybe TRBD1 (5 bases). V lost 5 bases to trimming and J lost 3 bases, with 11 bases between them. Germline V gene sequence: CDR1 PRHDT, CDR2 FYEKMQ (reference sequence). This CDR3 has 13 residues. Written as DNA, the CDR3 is TGTGCCAGCAGCCTCCGACAGAACTACGAGCAGTACTTC. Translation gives CASSLRQNYEQYF.

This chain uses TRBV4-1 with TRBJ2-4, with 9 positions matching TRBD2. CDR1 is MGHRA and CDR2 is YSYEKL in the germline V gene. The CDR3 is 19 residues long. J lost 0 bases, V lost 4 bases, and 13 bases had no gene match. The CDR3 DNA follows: TGCGCCAGCAGCCTCCCCCGGGCGGGGGGGCCCTTAGCCAAAAACATTCAGTACTTC. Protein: CASSLPRAGGPLAKNIQYF.

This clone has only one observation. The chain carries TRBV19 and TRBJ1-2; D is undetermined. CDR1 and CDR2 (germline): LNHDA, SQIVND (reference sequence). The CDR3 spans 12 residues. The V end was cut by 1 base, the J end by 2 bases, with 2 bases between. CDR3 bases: TGTGCCAGTAGTATAGCGAACTATGGCTACACCTTC. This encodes CASSIANYGYTF.

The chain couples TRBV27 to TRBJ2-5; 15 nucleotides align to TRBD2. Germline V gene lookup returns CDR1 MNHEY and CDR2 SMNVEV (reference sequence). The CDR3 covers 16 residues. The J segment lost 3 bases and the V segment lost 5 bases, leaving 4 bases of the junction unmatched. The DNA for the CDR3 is TGTGCCAGCAGTCCATGGACTAGCGGGGGGGAAGAGACCCAGTACTTC. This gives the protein CASSPWTSGGEETQYF.